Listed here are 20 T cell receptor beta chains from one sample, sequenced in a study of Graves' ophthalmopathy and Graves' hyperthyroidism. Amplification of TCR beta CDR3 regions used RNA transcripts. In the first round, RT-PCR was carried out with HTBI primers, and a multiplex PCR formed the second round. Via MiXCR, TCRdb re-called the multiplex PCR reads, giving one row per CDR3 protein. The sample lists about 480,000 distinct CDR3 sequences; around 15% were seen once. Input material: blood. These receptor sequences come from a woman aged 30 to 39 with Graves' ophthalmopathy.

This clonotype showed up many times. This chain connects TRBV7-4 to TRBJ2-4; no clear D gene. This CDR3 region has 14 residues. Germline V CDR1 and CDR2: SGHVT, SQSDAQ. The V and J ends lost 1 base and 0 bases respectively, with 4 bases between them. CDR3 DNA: TGTGCCAGCAGCTTAGAGGCAGCCAAAAACATTCAGTACTTC. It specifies CASSLEAAKNIQYF.

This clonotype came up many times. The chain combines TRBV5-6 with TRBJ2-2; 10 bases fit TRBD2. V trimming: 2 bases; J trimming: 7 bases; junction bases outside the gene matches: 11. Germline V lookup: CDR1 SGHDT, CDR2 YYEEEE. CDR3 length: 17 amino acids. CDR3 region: CASSLLYGTSVGGELFF. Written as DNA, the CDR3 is TGTGCCAGCAGCTTATTATACGGGACTAGCGTCGGCGGGGAGCTGTTTTTT.

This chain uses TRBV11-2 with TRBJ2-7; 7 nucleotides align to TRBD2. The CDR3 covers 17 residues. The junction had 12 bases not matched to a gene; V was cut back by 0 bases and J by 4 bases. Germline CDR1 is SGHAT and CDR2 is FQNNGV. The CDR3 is CASSLDPRAGARYEQYF. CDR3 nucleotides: TGTGCCAGCAGCTTAGATCCGAGGGCGGGAGCACGGTACGAGCAGTACTTC.

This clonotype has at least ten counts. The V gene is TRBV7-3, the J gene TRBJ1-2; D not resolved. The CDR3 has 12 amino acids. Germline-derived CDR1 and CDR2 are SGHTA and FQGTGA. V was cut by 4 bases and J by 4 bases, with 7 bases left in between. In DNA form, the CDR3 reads TGTGCCAGCAGCTCAGACACCTATGGCTACACCTTC. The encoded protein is CASSSDTYGYTF.

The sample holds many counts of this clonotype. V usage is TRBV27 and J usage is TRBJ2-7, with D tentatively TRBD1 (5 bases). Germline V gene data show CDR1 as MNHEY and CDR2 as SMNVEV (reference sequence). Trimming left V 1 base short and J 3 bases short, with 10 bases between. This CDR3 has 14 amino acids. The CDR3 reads CASSLLGDGYEQYF. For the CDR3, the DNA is TGTGCCAGCAGTTTATTAGGGGATGGCTACGAGCAGTACTTC.

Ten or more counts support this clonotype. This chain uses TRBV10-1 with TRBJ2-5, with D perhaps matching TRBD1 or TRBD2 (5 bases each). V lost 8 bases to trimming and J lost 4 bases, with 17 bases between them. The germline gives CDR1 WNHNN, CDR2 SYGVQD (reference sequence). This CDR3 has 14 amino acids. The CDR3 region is CASSGRQGGETQYF. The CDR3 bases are TGCGCCAGCTCGGGGCGCCAGGGCGGAGAGACCCAGTACTTC.

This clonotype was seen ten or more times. The CDR3 bases are TGTGCCAGCAGTTTGACAGGGGGCCTCTACGAGCAGTACTTC. Translated, it gives CASSLTGGLYEQYF. The rearrangement links TRBV12-3 or TRBV12-4 to TRBJ2-7; TRBD1 matches 10 bases. This CDR3 contains 14 residues. V gave up 3 bases and J gave up 3 bases; unmatched junction bases: 2.

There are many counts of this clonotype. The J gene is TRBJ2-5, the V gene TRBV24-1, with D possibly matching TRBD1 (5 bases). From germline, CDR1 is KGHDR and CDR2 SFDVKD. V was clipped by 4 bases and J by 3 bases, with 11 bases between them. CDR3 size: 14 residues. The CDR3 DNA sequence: TGTGCCACCAGTGACCCAGACAGTGAAGAGACCCAGTACTTC. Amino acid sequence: CATSDPDSEETQYF.

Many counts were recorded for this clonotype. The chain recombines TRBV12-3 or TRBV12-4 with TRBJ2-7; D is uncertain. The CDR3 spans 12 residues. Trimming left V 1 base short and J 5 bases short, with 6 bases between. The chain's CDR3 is CASSLVRNEQYF. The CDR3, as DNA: TGTGCCAGCAGTTTAGTCCGGAACGAGCAGTACTTC.

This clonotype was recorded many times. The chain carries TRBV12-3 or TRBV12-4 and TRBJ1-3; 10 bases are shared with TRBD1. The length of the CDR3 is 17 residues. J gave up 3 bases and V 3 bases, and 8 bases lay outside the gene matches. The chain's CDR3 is CASSFSTGGASGNTIYF. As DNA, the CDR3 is TGTGCCAGCAGTTTTTCGACAGGGGGCGCGAGTGGAAACACCATATATTTT.

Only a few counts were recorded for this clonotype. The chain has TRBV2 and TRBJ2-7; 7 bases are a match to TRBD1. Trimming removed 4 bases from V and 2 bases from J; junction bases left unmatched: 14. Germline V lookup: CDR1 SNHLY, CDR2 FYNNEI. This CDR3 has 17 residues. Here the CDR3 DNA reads TGTGCCAGCAGTGCCCACAATTCGGCAGGGGGACCCTACGAGCAGTACTTC. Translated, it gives CASSAHNSAGGPYEQYF. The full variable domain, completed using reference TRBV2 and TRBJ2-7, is EPEVTQTPSHQVTQMGQEVILRCVPISNHLYFYWYRQILGQKVEFLVSFYNNEISEKSEIFDDQFSVERPDGSNFTLKIRSTKLEDSAMYFCASSAHNSAGGPYEQYFGPGTRLTVT.

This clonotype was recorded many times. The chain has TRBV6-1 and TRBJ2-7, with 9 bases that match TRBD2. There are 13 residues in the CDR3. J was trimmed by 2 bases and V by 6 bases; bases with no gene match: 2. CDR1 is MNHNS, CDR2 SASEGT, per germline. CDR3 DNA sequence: TGTGCCAGCAGAGAGCGGGGGGCCTACGAGCAGTACTTC. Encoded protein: CASRERGAYEQYF.

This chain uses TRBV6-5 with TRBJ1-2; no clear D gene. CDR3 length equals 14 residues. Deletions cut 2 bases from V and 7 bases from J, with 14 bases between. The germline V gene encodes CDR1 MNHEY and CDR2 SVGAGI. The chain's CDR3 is CASSYTRVKGGYTF. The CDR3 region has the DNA TGTGCCAGCAGTTACACTCGGGTTAAGGGTGGCTACACCTTC.

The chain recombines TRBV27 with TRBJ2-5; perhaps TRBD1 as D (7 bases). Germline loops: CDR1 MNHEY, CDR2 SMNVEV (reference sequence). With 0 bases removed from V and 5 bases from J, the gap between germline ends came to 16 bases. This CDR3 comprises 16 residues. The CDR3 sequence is CASSLSGQGGRETQYF. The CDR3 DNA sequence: TGTGCCAGCAGTTTATCGGGGCAGGGGGGACGCGAGACCCAGTACTTC.

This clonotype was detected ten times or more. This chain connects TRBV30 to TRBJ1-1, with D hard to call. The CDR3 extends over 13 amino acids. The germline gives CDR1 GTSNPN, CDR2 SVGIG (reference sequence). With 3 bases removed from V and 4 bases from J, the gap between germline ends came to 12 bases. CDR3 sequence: CAWRAAPGTEAFF. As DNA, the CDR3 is TGTGCCTGGAGGGCGGCCCCGGGCACTGAAGCTTTCTTT.

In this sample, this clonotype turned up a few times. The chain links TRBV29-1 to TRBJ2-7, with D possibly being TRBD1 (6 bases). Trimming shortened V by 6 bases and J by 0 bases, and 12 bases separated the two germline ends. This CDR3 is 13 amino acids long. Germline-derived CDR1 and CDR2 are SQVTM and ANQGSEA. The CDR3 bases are TGCAGCGTAGGGACACCAAGCTCCTACGAGCAGTACTTC. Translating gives CSVGTPSSYEQYF.

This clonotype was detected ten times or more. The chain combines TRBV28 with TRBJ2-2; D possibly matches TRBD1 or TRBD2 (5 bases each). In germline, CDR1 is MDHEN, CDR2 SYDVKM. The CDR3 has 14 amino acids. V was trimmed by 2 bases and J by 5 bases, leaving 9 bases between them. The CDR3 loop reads CASSLQGGTGELFF. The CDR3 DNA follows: TGTGCCAGCAGTTTACAGGGCGGGACCGGGGAGCTGTTTTTT.

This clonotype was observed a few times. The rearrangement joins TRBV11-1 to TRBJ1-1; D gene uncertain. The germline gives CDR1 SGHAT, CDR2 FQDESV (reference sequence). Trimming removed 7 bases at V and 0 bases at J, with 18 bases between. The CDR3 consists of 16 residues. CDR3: CASTIKNSGMNTEAFF. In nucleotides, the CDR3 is TGTGCCAGCACCATAAAGAACTCAGGCATGAACACTGAAGCTTTCTTT.

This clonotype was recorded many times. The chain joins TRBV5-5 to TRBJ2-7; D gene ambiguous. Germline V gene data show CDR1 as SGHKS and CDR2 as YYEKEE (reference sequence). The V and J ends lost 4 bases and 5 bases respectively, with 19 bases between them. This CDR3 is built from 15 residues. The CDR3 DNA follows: TGTGCCAGCAGCCCCCGGGCCCTATCAGTGGACGAGCAGTACTTC. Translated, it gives CASSPRALSVDEQYF.

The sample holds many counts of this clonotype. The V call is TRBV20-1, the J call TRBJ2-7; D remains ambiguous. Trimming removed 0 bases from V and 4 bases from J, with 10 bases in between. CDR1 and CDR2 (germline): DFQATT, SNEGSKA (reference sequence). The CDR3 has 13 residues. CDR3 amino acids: CSARDPYSYEQYF. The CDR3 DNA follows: TGCAGTGCTAGAGATCCGTACTCTTACGAGCAGTACTTC.